One sample yielded the 14 T cell receptor beta chains listed below, sequenced in a study of OX40 agonist ivuxolimab in advanced cancers. Library generation was performed with the immunoSEQ multiplex PCR assay. Drawn from immuneACCESS, this table holds only the in-frame rearrangements with V and J called that TCRdb kept. Clones are partly lost; checked studies trace under half to an unresolved V gene and leave the rest unexplained. The sample yields some 62,000 clones; about 90% were counted once. The top ten clonotypes cover over 4% of the sample. The specimen comprised CD4+ or CD8+ T cells sorted from blood, sampled in a trial of the OX40 agonist ivuxolimab. The receptors originated from an adult with an advanced solid tumor such as melanoma, head and neck, liver or kidney cancer.

J is TRBJ2-7 and V is TRBV5-3; possible D gene TRBD1, 6 bases. TRBV5-3 is labeled an ORF, and its function is uncertain. The CDR3 is made up of 16 amino acids. The germline V and J ends were trimmed by 3 bases and 5 bases, with 21 bases remaining between them. The CDR3 spells CARSYIKRTEGDEQYF. The DNA for the CDR3 is TGTGCCAGAAGCTACATCAAAAGGACAGAGGGGGACGAGCAGTACTTC.

The V call is TRBV10-1, the J call TRBJ2-3; weak D call: TRBD2 (6 bases). The germline CDR1 and CDR2 sequences are WNHNN and SYGVQD (reference sequence). The CDR3 has 14 residues. V gave up 3 bases and J gave up 0 bases, with 7 bases separating them. In nucleotides, the CDR3 is TGCGCCAGCAGTGATGGGGGGAGCACAGATACGCAGTATTTT. It encodes CASSDGGSTDTQYF.

The chain joins TRBV7-8 to TRBJ2-7; 8 bases agree with TRBD1. V dropped 0 bases and J dropped 4; count of bases not matched to a gene: 5. Germline V gene lookup returns CDR1 SGHVS and CDR2 FQNEAQ. CDR3 length: 15 amino acids. CDR3 bases: TGTGCCAGCAGCTTAGCCCCGACAGGGGTATACGAGCAGTACTTC. Protein: CASSLAPTGVYEQYF.

The V gene is TRBV6-5, the J gene TRBJ1-1, with D maybe TRBD1 (5 bases). V was cut by 2 bases and J by 7 bases, with 14 bases left in between. The CDR3 runs 14 residues. CDR1 is MNHEY, CDR2 SVGAGI, per germline. The DNA of the CDR3 is TGTGCCAGCAGTTACCAGGGCCCGGTATTTGAAGCTTTCTTT. This sequence encodes CASSYQGPVFEAFF.

The chain links TRBV19 to TRBJ2-2; the D gene is possibly TRBD1 (6 bases). The CDR3 consists of 14 residues. V lost 7 bases and J lost 6, with 15 bases in between. Germline loops: CDR1 LNHDA, CDR2 SQIVND (reference sequence). The CDR3 DNA follows: TGTGCCAGTATCCCAGGGGCCACGGCCGGGGAGCTGTTTTTT. Protein product: CASIPGATAGELFF.

This rearrangement joins TRBV4-2 to TRBJ2-2; TRBD2 matches 8 bases. Trimming took 2 bases from V and 2 from J; bases not matched to a gene: 10. CDR1 and CDR2 (germline): LGHNA, YNFKEQ. The CDR3 spans 18 residues. The CDR3 is CASSQLPVAGPNTGELFF. Here the CDR3 DNA reads TGTGCCAGCAGCCAACTACCTGTAGCGGGACCTAACACCGGGGAGCTGTTTTTT.

The gene calls are TRBV29-1 and TRBJ1-1; the D is unclear. Germline CDR1 is SQVTM and CDR2 is ANQGSEA. V lost 7 bases to trimming and J lost 7 bases, with 16 bases between them. The CDR3 extends over 12 amino acids. The CDR3 bases are TGCAGCGCCGGATCCGTCGGAGGTGAAGCTTTCTTT. As protein: CSAGSVGGEAFF.

To note about this clone: Germline is not matched at one junction end, which may reflect a read error. The chain joins TRBV7-7 to TRBJ2-7; 8 bases are shared with TRBD1. CDR3 length: 13 amino acids. CDR1 and CDR2 from the germline V gene are SSHAT and FNYEAQ (reference sequence). The CDR3 region has the DNA TGTGCTAGCAGTACGGACAGGGACGGTGAGCAGTACTTC. This sequence encodes CASSTDRDGEQYF.

The V gene is TRBV7-9, the J gene TRBJ2-2; 7 bases map to TRBD2. Trimming removed 6 bases from V and 3 bases from J; junction bases left unmatched: 7. The CDR3 runs 15 residues. CDR1 is SEHNR, CDR2 FQNEAQ, per germline (reference sequence). In DNA form, the CDR3 reads TGTGCCAGCAGACCCGGGCTAGCGGACACCGGGGAGCTGTTTTTT. Protein sequence: CASRPGLADTGELFF. The entire variable domain, with the rest obtained from reference TRBV7-9 and TRBJ2-2, is as follows: DTGVSQNPRHKITKRGQNVTFRCDPISEHNRLYWYRQTLGQGPEFLTYFQNEAQLEKSRLLSDRFSAERPKGSFSTLEIQRTEQGDSAMYLCASRPGLADTGELFFGEGSRLTVL.

The J gene is TRBJ2-7, the V gene TRBV6-1; D not certain. Germline CDR1 is MNHNS and CDR2 is SASEGT. Trimming removed 6 bases from V and 3 bases from J, with 9 bases in between. This CDR3 contains 12 residues. DNA for the CDR3: TGTGCCAGCAGGACCCAGGTCTACGAGCAGTACTTC. Translating gives CASRTQVYEQYF.

The chain carries TRBV19 and TRBJ1-5; D might be TRBD1 (5 bases). There are 15 residues in the CDR3. Trimming took 1 base from V and 5 from J, leaving 12 bases between them. CDR1 and CDR2 (germline): LNHDA, SQIVND (reference sequence). The CDR3 nucleotides read TGTGCCAGTAGTATAGGGCAGGGTCTTCATCAGCCCCAGCATTTT. Translation: CASSIGQGLHQPQHF.

The V call is TRBV6-6, the J call TRBJ2-7, with D unresolved. The V gene's germline CDR1 is MNHNY and CDR2 SVGAGI (reference sequence). The CDR3 runs to 13 residues. The germline V and J ends were trimmed by 6 bases and 5 bases, with 14 bases remaining between them. The CDR3, as DNA: TGTGCCAGCAGCCGTCGCTCGGCCGACGAGCAGTACTTC. Translation gives CASSRRSADEQYF.

The chain carries TRBV28 and TRBJ2-1, with 9 bases matching TRBD1. Germline assignment: CDR1 MDHEN and CDR2 SYDVKM. V lost 7 bases to trimming and J lost 9 bases; unmatched junction nucleotides: 10. The CDR3 is made up of 14 amino acids. In DNA, the CDR3 is TGTGCCAGCAAGGGGACAGGGTCGTTTACTGAGCAGTTCTTC. This sequence encodes CASKGTGSFTEQFF.

This chain connects TRBV27 to TRBJ2-5, with TRBD2 as a possible D gene (7 bases). Germline loops: CDR1 MNHEY, CDR2 SMNVEV (reference sequence). Trimming removed 8 bases at V and 5 bases at J, with 21 bases between. This CDR3 spans 15 amino acids. The CDR3 DNA reads as TGTGCCAGCTCCCGAAGGGGGGGGGTTAGGGAGACCCAGTACTTC. Translated: CASSRRGGVRETQYF.